The text below deals with one T cell receptor (beta chain). These data come from a study of blood T cell repertoires in COVID-19. Study-wide context: Sites in the United States, Italy and Spain provided acute and convalescent COVID-19 samples. T cells, B-cell-depleted T cells, or PBMCs provided the cDNA or gDNA that served as material.

Per the authors' pipeline: The assay estimated nucleated cells by amplifying reference gene primers. TCRdb's copy holds only in-frame clones and misses some; the assay was immunoSEQ multiplex PCR. V and J calls and clone size are as listed in that table; D and trimming were resolved from the DNA. The repertoire includes approximately 22,000 clones, around four fifths of them detected once, and roughly 8.9% sits in the top ten. Looked up from germline, CDR1 is SGHDT and CDR2 is YYEEEE. The CDR3 has 15 amino acids. V lost 0 bases to trimming and J lost 0 bases, with 6 bases between them. The sequenced sample consisted of peripheral blood. This sequence originates from a human donor in a cohort sampled during active COVID-19. The V gene is TRBV5-6, the J gene TRBJ1-4; no reliable D call. In nucleotides, the CDR3 is TGTGCCAGCAGCTTGGGCGGGACAACTAATGAAAAACTGTTTTTT. Protein: CASSLGGTTNEKLFF.